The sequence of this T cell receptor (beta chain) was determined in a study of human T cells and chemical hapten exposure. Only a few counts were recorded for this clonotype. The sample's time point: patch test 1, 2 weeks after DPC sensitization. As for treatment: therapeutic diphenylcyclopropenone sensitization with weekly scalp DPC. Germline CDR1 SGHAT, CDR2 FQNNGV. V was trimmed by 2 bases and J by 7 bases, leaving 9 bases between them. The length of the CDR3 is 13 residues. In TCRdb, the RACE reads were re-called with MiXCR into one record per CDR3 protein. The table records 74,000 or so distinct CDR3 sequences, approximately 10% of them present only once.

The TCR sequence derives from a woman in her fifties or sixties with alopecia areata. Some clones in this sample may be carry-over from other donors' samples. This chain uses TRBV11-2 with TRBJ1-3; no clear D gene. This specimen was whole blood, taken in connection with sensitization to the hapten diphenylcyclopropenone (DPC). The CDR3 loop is CASSLHGSNTIYF. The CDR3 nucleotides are TGTGCCAGCAGCTTACACGGGAGTAACACCATATATTTT.